One and the same sample provided the 18 T cell receptor beta chains below, sequenced in a study of blood T cell repertoires in COVID-19. TCRdb's copy holds only in-frame clones and misses some; the assay was immunoSEQ multiplex PCR. In the table there are some 340,000 clones, around 87% of which are singletons. The sequenced sample was PBMCs or T cells enriched from blood (not recorded which). The source of these receptors is a woman in her thirties who had recovered from COVID-19.

The CDR3 sequence: CAWSERTAYGYTF. The CDR3 region has the DNA TGTGCCTGGAGCGAAAGGACAGCCTATGGCTACACCTTC. The chain couples TRBV30 to TRBJ1-2, with D perhaps TRBD1 (6 bases). CDR3 length: 13 residues. Germline V lookup: CDR1 GTSNPN, CDR2 SVGIG (reference sequence). Trimming cost V 3 bases and J 4 bases, with 12 bases left between them. Drawing the rest from reference TRBV30 and TRBJ1-2, the complete variable domain is SQTIHQWPATLVQPVGSPLSLECTVEGTSNPNLYWYRQAAGRGLQLLFYSVGIGQISSEVPQNLSASRPQDRQFILSSKKLLLSDSGFYLCAWSERTAYGYTFGSGTRLTVV.

The CDR3 reads CATSRETGNYGYTF. The DNA of the CDR3 is TGTGCCACCAGCAGGGAGACGGGAAACTATGGCTACACCTTC. The chain couples TRBV15 to TRBJ1-2; D not resolved. The CDR3 has 14 residues. CDR1 and CDR2 (germline): LNHNV, YYDKDF (reference sequence). V gave up 3 bases and J gave up 2 bases, with 10 bases separating them.

The chain joins TRBV2 to TRBJ1-6; D gene unclear. Between the trimmed V and J ends, which lost 6 bases and 7 bases, there was a span of 10 bases. The CDR3 totals 13 residues. Germline assignment: CDR1 SNHLY and CDR2 FYNNEI. This CDR3 is CASSRTTNSPLHF. DNA for the CDR3: TGTGCCAGCAGCCGGACTACAAATTCACCCCTCCACTTT.

V is TRBV6-1 and J is TRBJ1-6, with D perhaps matching TRBD1 (5 bases). The CDR3 contains 15 residues. With 0 bases removed from V and 7 bases from J, the gap between germline ends came to 10 bases. Germline-derived CDR1 and CDR2 are MNHNS and SASEGT. CDR3 in amino acids: CASSEAGGTNSPLHF. The DNA of the CDR3 is TGTGCCAGCAGTGAAGCGGGGGGAACAAATTCACCCCTCCACTTT.

The chain uses TRBV24-1 and TRBJ2-7; 8 bases are shared with TRBD1. Germline CDR1 reads KGHDR; CDR2 reads SFDVKD. V gave up 6 bases and J gave up 4 bases; unmatched junction bases: 10. The CDR3 consists of 15 residues. For the CDR3, the DNA is TGTGCCACCAGTCCTCGACAGGGGAACGAGTACGAGCAGTACTTC. It yields the protein CATSPRQGNEYEQYF.

The chain recombines TRBV10-1 with TRBJ2-1; TRBD2 agrees at 9 bases. The germline gives CDR1 WNHNN, CDR2 SYGVQD (reference sequence). J gave up 6 bases and V 3 bases, and 3 bases lay outside the gene matches. There are 14 residues in the CDR3. CDR3 sequence (DNA): TGCGCCAGCAGTGAAGGGACTAGCATCAATGAGCAGTTCTTC. This translates into CASSEGTSINEQFF.

The chain has TRBV29-1 and TRBJ2-7; TRBD1 aligns across 10 bases. The CDR3 is 13 residues long. V lost 4 bases, J lost 5 bases, and 5 bases stayed unmatched. The germline V gene has CDR1 SQVTM and CDR2 ANQGSEA. The CDR3 nucleotides read TGCAGCGTTGGCCAGGGACAGGGGAACGAGCAGTACTTC. Its protein is CSVGQGQGNEQYF.

The chain carries TRBV5-1 and TRBJ2-5; possibly TRBD2 for D (5 bases). Trimming took 2 bases from V and 2 from J, leaving 16 bases between them. The germline V gene encodes CDR1 SGHRS and CDR2 YFSETQ. The CDR3 has 16 amino acids. Written as DNA, the CDR3 is TGCGCCAGCAGCTTTCGGCGGGCAGGTGAACAAGAGACCCAGTACTTC. Encoded protein: CASSFRRAGEQETQYF.

V and J are TRBV5-6 and TRBJ2-1; D may be TRBD1 (7 bases). CDR1 SGHDT and CDR2 YYEEEE come from the germline V gene. Between the trimmed V and J ends, which lost 2 bases and 3 bases, there was a span of 12 bases. The CDR3 extends over 15 amino acids. The CDR3 is CASSFWGDSYNEQFF. The CDR3 DNA is TGTGCCAGCAGCTTCTGGGGGGACAGCTACAATGAGCAGTTCTTC.

This chain joins TRBV28 and TRBJ1-4; 8 nucleotides agree with TRBD1. The CDR3 length is 16 residues. Germline V gene data show CDR1 as MDHEN and CDR2 as SYDVKM. V gave up 5 bases and J gave up 8 bases; unmatched junction bases: 13. The CDR3, as DNA: TGTGCCAGCAGTCTCAGACAGGGGACCGCCATGGAAAAACTGTTTTTT. Translation: CASSLRQGTAMEKLFF.

This clone was detected once. The chain recombines TRBV20-1 with TRBJ1-2; D perhaps matches TRBD1 (6 bases). V lost 3 bases and J 3 bases, leaving 20 bases between the germline ends. This CDR3 contains 16 residues. Germline values: CDR1 DFQATT, CDR2 SNEGSKA (reference sequence). The CDR3 sequence: CSASRLKQGADYGYTF. CDR3 coding DNA: TGCAGTGCTAGTCGATTAAAACAGGGTGCAGACTATGGCTACACCTTC.

The rearrangement joins TRBV18 to TRBJ2-2; TRBD1 matches at 7 bases. CDR1 and CDR2 (germline): KGHSH, LQKENI. The CDR3 totals 15 residues. Trimming took 6 bases from V and 0 from J; bases not matched to a gene: 4. The CDR3, as DNA: TGTGCCAGCTCTCTGGACAGGCCGAACACCGGGGAGCTGTTTTTT. It specifies CASSLDRPNTGELFF.

This rearrangement joins TRBV5-4 to TRBJ1-2; a weak D match, TRBD1 (6 bases). From germline, CDR1 is SGHNT and CDR2 YYREEE (reference sequence). The V end lost 4 bases, the J end lost 1 base, and 14 bases lay between the germline ends. The CDR3 is 15 residues long. The CDR3: CASSPSTGYNYGYTF. DNA of the CDR3: TGTGCCAGCAGCCCCTCGACAGGATATAACTATGGCTACACCTTC.

This chain links TRBV30 with TRBJ1-2, with D maybe TRBD1 (5 bases). V lost 0 bases to trimming and J lost 8 bases, with 10 bases between them. Germline lookup yields CDR1 GTSNPN and CDR2 SVGIG (reference sequence). The CDR3 consists of 12 residues. This chain's CDR3 is CAWSVGVYGYTF. CDR3 bases: TGTGCCTGGAGTGTAGGGGTTTACGGCTACACCTTC.

The V call is TRBV5-1, the J call TRBJ1-1; the D gene is possibly TRBD1 (5 bases). V dropped 4 bases and J dropped 6 bases, with 16 bases sitting between them. Looked up from germline, CDR1 is SGHRS and CDR2 is YFSETQ. This CDR3 region has 14 residues. The CDR3 loop reads CASSQTTGRSEAFF. The DNA for the CDR3 is TGCGCCAGCAGCCAAACCACAGGTCGTTCTGAAGCTTTCTTT.

Note on this clone: This specimen includes other DNA sequences encoding the same CDR3. V is TRBV29-1 and J is TRBJ1-2; 9 bases map to TRBD1. The ends lost 5 bases at V and 3 bases at J; junction bases unmatched: 1. From germline, CDR1 is SQVTM and CDR2 ANQGSEA. The CDR3 is made up of 12 amino acids. CDR3 protein: CSVRTGDYGYTF. CDR3 coding DNA: TGCAGCGTTCGGACAGGGGACTATGGCTACACCTTC.

V gene TRBV19 combines with J gene TRBJ1-1; TRBD1 is a possible D gene (5 bases). This CDR3 has 16 amino acids. The V gene's germline CDR1 is LNHDA and CDR2 SQIVND (reference sequence). V lost 6 bases and J lost 4, with 21 bases in between. The CDR3 here is CASRPGYGGDPTEAFF. The CDR3 nucleotides are TGTGCCAGTAGACCAGGATACGGGGGGGACCCCACTGAAGCTTTCTTT. Looking up the rest from reference TRBV19 and TRBJ1-1 gives the full variable domain: DGGITQSPKYLFRKEGQNVTLSCEQNLNHDAMYWYRQDPGQGLRLIYYSQIVNDFQKGDIAEGYSVSREKKESFPLTVTSAQKNPTAFYLCASRPGYGGDPTEAFFGQGTRLTVV.

The chain uses TRBV27 and TRBJ2-1, with 8 positions matching TRBD2. This CDR3 spans 16 amino acids. The germline CDR1 and CDR2 sequences are MNHEY and SMNVEV (reference sequence). The ends lost 6 bases at V and 1 base at J; junction bases unmatched: 8. CDR3 DNA: TGTGCCAGCAGGACTATAGCGGGGCGGTCCTACAATGAGCAGTTCTTC. Its protein is CASRTIAGRSYNEQFF.